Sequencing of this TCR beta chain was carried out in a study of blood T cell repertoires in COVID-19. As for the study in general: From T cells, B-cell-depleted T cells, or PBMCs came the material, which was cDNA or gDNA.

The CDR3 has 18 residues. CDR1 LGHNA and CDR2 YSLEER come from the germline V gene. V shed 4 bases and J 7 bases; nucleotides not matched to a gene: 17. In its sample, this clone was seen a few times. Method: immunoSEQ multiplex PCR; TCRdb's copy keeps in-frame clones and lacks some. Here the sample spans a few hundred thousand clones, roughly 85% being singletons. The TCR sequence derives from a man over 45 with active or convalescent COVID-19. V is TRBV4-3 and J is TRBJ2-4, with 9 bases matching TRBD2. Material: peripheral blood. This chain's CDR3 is CASSPSGASGNRRNIQYF. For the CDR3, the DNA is TGCGCCAGCAGCCCCTCGGGTGCTAGCGGGAACCGGAGGAACATTCAGTACTTC.